The 21 T cell receptor beta chains below were found in one sample sequenced in a study of cytomegalovirus exposure and HLA in healthy donors. PCR employed 60 Vbeta and 13 Jbeta primers. The table came from immunoSEQ multiplex PCR; TCRdb's copy has only in-frame clones and leaves some out. The listing records about 130,000 clones. The material sequenced was PBMCs. The receptors shown here come from a woman in her sixties or seventies in good health and CMV-seronegative.

The chain's CDR3 is CASSLDQMREQFF. Written as DNA, the CDR3 is TGTGCCAGCAGCTTAGATCAGATGAGGGAGCAGTTCTTC. The chain carries TRBV11-3 and TRBJ2-1; D remains unclear. This CDR3 comprises 13 residues. Trimming took off 0 bases at V and 10 bases at J, with 10 bases between the two ends. CDR1 SGHNT and CDR2 YENEEA come from the germline V gene.

V gene TRBV18 combines with J gene TRBJ2-3; 15 bases match TRBD2. Germline trimming cut 4 bases from V and 3 bases from J; bases unmatched to any gene: 17. This CDR3 comprises 21 residues. Germline V gene data show CDR1 as KGHSH and CDR2 as LQKENI. The CDR3 reads CASSQLRTSGGAMGLTDTQYF. DNA of the CDR3: TGTGCCAGCTCACAACTTCGGACTAGCGGGGGGGCCATGGGTTTGACAGATACGCAGTATTTT.

The chain carries TRBV19 and TRBJ2-3, with a tentative D call TRBD2 (5 bases). This CDR3 has 13 amino acids. Germline assignment: CDR1 LNHDA and CDR2 SQIVND (reference sequence). V was shortened by 5 bases and J by 3 bases, with 9 bases between the two germline ends. CDR3 amino acids: CASSRGTTDTQYF. CDR3 nucleotide sequence: TGTGCCAGTAGTCGGGGTACGACAGATACGCAGTATTTT.

V usage is TRBV4-2 and J usage is TRBJ1-1; D may be TRBD1 (5 bases). Trimming cost V 0 bases and J 10 bases, with 12 bases left between them. This CDR3 contains 13 residues. The germline V gene encodes CDR1 LGHNA and CDR2 YNFKEQ. The CDR3 DNA is TGTGCCAGCAGCCAAGAATCCCAGGGTCGAGCTTTCTTT. Protein: CASSQESQGRAFF.

The genes are TRBV18 and TRBJ1-4; D not resolved. CDR1 and CDR2 from the germline V gene are KGHSH and LQKENI. The CDR3 extends over 16 amino acids. Deletions cut 6 bases from V and 4 bases from J, with 18 bases between. This CDR3 reads CASSLIGSGSNEKLFF. CDR3 in DNA: TGTGCCAGCTCGTTGATTGGGTCGGGGAGTAATGAAAAACTGTTTTTT.

This chain joins TRBV19 and TRBJ2-5; TRBD1 is a possible D gene (5 bases). Deletions cut 6 bases from V and 1 base from J, with 9 bases between. The germline gives CDR1 LNHDA, CDR2 SQIVND (reference sequence). The CDR3 spans 13 residues. Here the CDR3 reads CASSGQVQETQYF. The CDR3, as DNA: TGTGCCAGTAGCGGACAAGTCCAAGAGACCCAGTACTTC.

The rearrangement links TRBV7-3 to TRBJ2-3; 14 bases fit TRBD2. V shed 5 bases, J shed 1 base, and the junction held 2 bases outside the gene matches. The CDR3 consists of 16 residues. Germline V gene data show CDR1 as SGHTA and CDR2 as FQGTGA. The CDR3: CASSRTSGRRTDTQYF. As DNA, the CDR3 is TGTGCCAGCAGCAGGACTAGCGGGAGGCGCACAGATACGCAGTATTTT.

V and J are TRBV6-5 and TRBJ1-5; D gene uncertain. This CDR3 has 14 residues. The germline V gene has CDR1 MNHEY and CDR2 SVGAGI. Trimming took off 5 bases at V and 2 bases at J, with 10 bases between the two ends. For the CDR3, the DNA is TGTGCCAGCAGTGCCGTGGGAGGCAATCAGCCCCAGCATTTT. This gives the protein CASSAVGGNQPQHF.

This chain joins TRBV9 and TRBJ1-1; no reliable D call. The CDR3 consists of 14 residues. Trimming took 0 bases from V and 0 from J, leaving 6 bases between them. In germline, CDR1 is SGDLS, CDR2 YYNGEE. The CDR3, as DNA: TGTGCCAGCAGCGTAGGAGCCGTGAACACTGAAGCTTTCTTT. Translated: CASSVGAVNTEAFF.

The chain employs TRBV10-3 and TRBJ2-2; 9 bases fit TRBD1. V shed 5 bases, J shed 3 bases, and the junction held 1 base outside the gene matches. There are 14 residues in the CDR3. Looked up from germline, CDR1 is ENHRY and CDR2 is SYGVKD. CDR3 DNA sequence: TGTGCCATCAGTAGACAGGGGGACACCGGGGAGCTGTTTTTT. Protein sequence: CAISRQGDTGELFF.

Details on this clone: Other DNA sequences in the same sample also yield this CDR3. The V and J genes are TRBV29-1 and TRBJ1-5; 8 bases fit TRBD1. V shed 4 bases, J shed 4 bases, and the junction held 12 bases outside the gene matches. The CDR3 spans 16 residues. Per the germline V gene, CDR1 is SQVTM and CDR2 is ANQGSEA. The CDR3 reads CSVVVQGGSLNQPQHF. The CDR3, as DNA: TGCAGCGTTGTAGTACAGGGGGGAAGCCTTAATCAGCCCCAGCATTTT.

The CDR3 spells CASSLWGQAISGNTIYF. DNA of the CDR3: TGTGCCAGCAGTTTATGGGGACAGGCCATCTCTGGAAACACCATATATTTT. J is TRBJ1-3 and V is TRBV28, with 8 bases identical to TRBD1. Germline CDR1 and CDR2: MDHEN and SYDVKM. The V and J ends lost 0 bases and 0 bases, in that order; junction bases with no gene match: 4. CDR3 size: 17 residues.

The rearrangement links TRBV18 to TRBJ1-1; D not certain. Germline V gene data show CDR1 as KGHSH and CDR2 as LQKENI. V gave up 6 bases and J gave up 1 base, with 9 bases separating them. The CDR3 totals 13 residues. The CDR3 protein is CASSAGRNTEAFF. The CDR3 DNA follows: TGTGCCAGCTCGGCCGGGAGGAACACTGAAGCTTTCTTT.

Here the CDR3 reads CASSPRAGDTKNIQYF. CDR3 DNA: TGTGCCAGCTCACCAAGGGCAGGGGATACCAAAAACATTCAGTACTTC. The chain couples TRBV18 to TRBJ2-4; tentative D call: TRBD1 (6 bases). The CDR3 totals 16 residues. V lost 2 bases to trimming and J lost 2 bases, with 13 bases between them. The germline gives CDR1 KGHSH, CDR2 LQKENI.

The chain couples TRBV4-1 to TRBJ2-1, with D tentatively TRBD2 (6 bases). The CDR3 is made up of 14 amino acids. Trimming cost V 2 bases and J 7 bases, with 12 bases left between them. Germline V CDR1 and CDR2: MGHRA, YSYEKL. CDR3 amino acids: CASSQPGLKNEQFF. Here the CDR3 DNA reads TGCGCCAGCAGCCAACCGGGACTTAAAAATGAGCAGTTCTTC.

The chain carries TRBV5-1 and TRBJ2-1; TRBD2 matches 13 bases. In germline, CDR1 is SGHRS, CDR2 YFSETQ. CDR3 size: 16 residues. With 5 bases clipped from V and 2 bases from J, the junction kept 4 bases outside the gene matches. CDR3 DNA sequence: TGCGCCAGCAGGGGGACTAGCGGGACCGCCTACAATGAGCAGTTCTTC. This sequence encodes CASRGTSGTAYNEQFF. Full variable domain (remainder filled in from reference TRBV5-1 and TRBJ2-1): KAGVTQTPRYLIKTRGQQVTLSCSPISGHRSVSWYQQTPGQGLQFLFEYFSETQRNKGNFPGRFSGRQFSNSRSEMNVSTLELGDSALYLCASRGTSGTAYNEQFFGPGTRLTVL.

V and J are TRBV6-5 and TRBJ1-5; D remains ambiguous. Trimming took off 6 bases at V and 6 bases at J, with 12 bases between the two ends. From germline, CDR1 is MNHEY and CDR2 SVGAGI. The CDR3 is 13 residues long. CDR3 nucleotide sequence: TGTGCCAGCAGCTCCTCGTCGGGTCAGCCCCAGCATTTT. It translates to CASSSSSGQPQHF.

The chain links TRBV2 to TRBJ2-2; D is unresolved. Trimming stripped 6 bases from V and 5 bases from J, with 16 bases between. Germline CDR1 and CDR2: SNHLY and FYNNEI. The CDR3 sequence is 15 residues long. CDR3: CASRDLAGRTGELFF. CDR3 DNA sequence: TGTGCCAGCAGAGACTTGGCCGGTAGAACCGGGGAGCTGTTTTTT.

V gene TRBV2 combines with J gene TRBJ1-1, with no clear D. This CDR3 is 13 amino acids long. CDR1 and CDR2 (germline): SNHLY, FYNNEI. Trimming stripped 10 bases from V and 5 bases from J, with 17 bases between. The chain's CDR3 is CATPRARGTEAFF. In nucleotides, the CDR3 is TGTGCCACCCCCCGAGCCCGGGGAACTGAAGCTTTCTTT.

The V call is TRBV14, the J call TRBJ2-5; maybe TRBD1 (5 bases). Germline assignment: CDR1 SGHDN and CDR2 FVKESK. The CDR3 runs 14 residues. The V end was cut by 0 bases, the J end by 6 bases, with 11 bases between. The chain's CDR3 is CASSQDGALKTQYF. The CDR3, as DNA: TGTGCCAGCAGCCAAGATGGGGCTTTGAAGACCCAGTACTTC.

This chain connects TRBV28 to TRBJ2-7; 9 positions agree with TRBD2. Germline trimming cut 2 bases from V and 2 bases from J; bases unmatched to any gene: 7. This CDR3 is 16 amino acids long. Germline CDR1 MDHEN, CDR2 SYDVKM. The DNA of the CDR3 is TGTGCCAGCAGTTTAGGCCCAGCGGGGGGCCCCTACGAGCAGTACTTC. Amino acids: CASSLGPAGGPYEQYF.